The 12 T cell receptor beta chains given below trace back to one sample, sequenced in a study of shared clonotypes between healthy human individuals. Measured with immunoSEQ multiplex PCR; TCRdb has only the in-frame clones, and not every one. The sample carries roughly 490,000 clones, about 80% recorded once. The sequenced material came from PBMCs. The origin of the receptors is a woman in her thirties or forties in good health. Some clones in this sample may be carry-over from other donors' samples.

Comment on this clone: The sample holds other DNA sequences that translate to the same CDR3. J is TRBJ2-3 and V is TRBV11-2, with 7 bases matching TRBD1. The CDR3 has 14 amino acids. V lost 3 bases to trimming and J lost 0 bases; unmatched junction nucleotides: 0. The V gene's germline CDR1 is SGHAT and CDR2 FQNNGV. CDR3 in DNA: TGTGCCAGCAGCTTGGGACAGAGCACAGATACGCAGTATTTT. Residues: CASSLGQSTDTQYF. The whole variable domain, remainder taken from reference TRBV11-2 and TRBJ2-3, is EAGVAQSPRYKIIEKRQSVAFWCNPISGHATLYWYQQILGQGPKLLIQFQNNGVVDDSQLPKDRFSAERLKGVDSTLKIQPAKLEDSAVYLCASSLGQSTDTQYFGPGTRLTVL.

This chain joins TRBV7-6 and TRBJ2-7; D unclear. The CDR3 loop spans 13 amino acids. CDR1 and CDR2 (germline): SGHVS, FNYEAQ. Trimming removed 0 bases from V and 7 bases from J, with 10 bases in between. CDR3 residues: CASSLAMSGEQYF. The CDR3, as DNA: TGTGCCAGCAGCTTAGCAATGTCCGGGGAGCAGTACTTC.

This chain connects TRBV4-2 to TRBJ1-4, with TRBD1 identical over 10 bases. This CDR3 comprises 17 residues. Trimming cost V 0 bases and J 8 bases; bases outside gene matches: 9. Germline-derived CDR1 and CDR2 are LGHNA and YNFKEQ. CDR3 residues: CASSQDRGTGVGEKLFF. The CDR3 DNA sequence: TGTGCCAGCAGCCAAGATAGGGGGACAGGGGTGGGAGAAAAACTGTTTTTT.

This chain links TRBV10-1 with TRBJ2-5; TRBD1 agrees at 7 bases. V dropped 6 bases and J dropped 3; count of bases not matched to a gene: 7. The V gene's germline CDR1 is WNHNN and CDR2 SYGVQD (reference sequence). This CDR3 has 14 amino acids. The CDR3 DNA reads TGCGCCAGCAGGCACGACAGGGAAGAAGAGACCCAGTACTTC. It is translated as CASRHDREEETQYF.

The V gene is TRBV11-2, the J gene TRBJ1-1; D is possibly TRBD1 (6 bases). The V gene's germline CDR1 is SGHAT and CDR2 FQNNGV. The CDR3 has 14 amino acids. Trimming took 5 bases from V and 4 from J, leaving 14 bases between them. Here the CDR3 reads CASSRDRLGTEAFF. The CDR3 nucleotides are TGTGCCAGCAGCCGAGACAGGTTAGGCACTGAAGCTTTCTTT. Drawing the rest from reference TRBV11-2 and TRBJ1-1, the complete variable domain is EAGVAQSPRYKIIEKRQSVAFWCNPISGHATLYWYQQILGQGPKLLIQFQNNGVVDDSQLPKDRFSAERLKGVDSTLKIQPAKLEDSAVYLCASSRDRLGTEAFFGQGTRLTVV.

This chain connects TRBV7-2 to TRBJ2-3, with a tentative D call TRBD2 (7 bases). Germline V gene lookup returns CDR1 SGHTA and CDR2 FQGNSA. This CDR3 is 16 amino acids long. Trimming removed 4 bases from V and 3 bases from J, with 17 bases in between. The CDR3 region is CASSSILEGGTDTQYF. As DNA, the CDR3 is TGTGCCAGCAGCTCTATCCTGGAGGGGGGGACAGATACGCAGTATTTT.

A few counts support this clone. The V and J genes are TRBV5-1 and TRBJ2-1; 7 bases agree with TRBD1. Germline V gene sequence: CDR1 SGHRS, CDR2 YFSETQ. The CDR3 length is 13 residues. V lost 4 bases to trimming and J lost 6 bases; unmatched junction nucleotides: 4. The CDR3 region is CASSPGTANEQFF. The CDR3, as DNA: TGCGCCAGCAGCCCCGGGACAGCCAATGAGCAGTTCTTC.

The V gene is TRBV11-3, the J gene TRBJ2-7; TRBD2 matches 10 bases. V shed 3 bases and J 7 bases; nucleotides not matched to a gene: 6. Germline lookup yields CDR1 SGHNT and CDR2 YENEEA. The CDR3 contains 14 residues. The CDR3: CASSFQREGGEQYF. The CDR3 bases are TGTGCCAGCAGCTTCCAGCGGGAGGGTGGAGAGCAGTACTTC. Complete variable domain (other parts from reference TRBV11-3 and TRBJ2-7): EAGVVQSPRYKIIEKKQPVAFWCNPISGHNTLYWYLQNLGQGPELLIRYENEEAVDDSQLPKDRFSAERLKGVDSTLKIQPAELGDSAVYLCASSFQREGGEQYFGPGTRLTVT.

The chain joins TRBV27 to TRBJ1-1; weak D call: TRBD1 (6 bases). Trimming took off 2 bases at V and 4 bases at J, with 11 bases between the two ends. The CDR3 sequence is 14 residues long. CDR1 and CDR2 from the germline V gene are MNHEY and SMNVEV (reference sequence). CDR3 coding DNA: TGTGCCAGCAGTTTACGGGGGCGGGTCACTGAAGCTTTCTTT. Translation gives CASSLRGRVTEAFF.

The CDR3 loop is CASTKGYRGLTNEKLFF. DNA for the CDR3: TGTGCCAGCACCAAAGGGTATAGGGGGCTAACTAATGAAAAACTGTTTTTT. This chain connects TRBV28 to TRBJ1-4; 7 nucleotides match TRBD1. The CDR3 covers 17 residues. CDR1 is MDHEN, CDR2 SYDVKM, per germline. Trimming took 7 bases from V and 1 from J; bases not matched to a gene: 12. Combining the CDR3 with reference TRBV28 and TRBJ1-4 gives the whole variable domain DVKVTQSSRYLVKRTGEKVFLECVQDMDHENMFWYRQDPGLGLRLIYFSYDVKMKEKGDIPEGYSVSREKKERFSLILESASTNQTSMYLCASTKGYRGLTNEKLFFGSGTQLSVL.

The chain combines TRBV7-5 with TRBJ2-7; the table gives TRBD1 as D, unverified against the DNA. TRBV7-5 is tagged as a pseudogene. The CDR3 is made up of 17 amino acids. The CDR3 nucleotides are TGTGCCAGAACCCCTAGGGTTCCTCTAATGGGGCCGTCCGAGCAGTACTTC. Translating it yields CARTPRVPLMGPSEQYF.

This clone has a single count. The chain joins TRBV28 to TRBJ1-4; 7 bases fit TRBD1. Trimming cost V 3 bases and J 11 bases; bases outside gene matches: 12. Germline lookup yields CDR1 MDHEN and CDR2 SYDVKM. CDR3 length equals 15 residues. CDR3 bases: TGTGCCAGCAGTTTTACAGGGGACCTTGGAGGCAAACTGTTTTTT. Protein sequence: CASSFTGDLGGKLFF.